The present T cell receptor (beta chain) was sequenced within a study of cytomegalovirus exposure and HLA in healthy donors. Trimming pared 0 bases from V and 5 bases from J, leaving 13 bases between. Germline values: CDR1 SGHTA, CDR2 FQGNSA. This CDR3 contains 15 residues. Worth noting for this clone: Antigen: not known.

A multiplex PCR was run with 60 Vbeta primers and 13 Jbeta primers. Some clones are missing from TCRdb's copy, which holds only in-frame ones; the method was immunoSEQ multiplex PCR. The data show about 170,000 clones, roughly 76% seen once. Study results and limitations: In an earlier analysis, most TCR beta V segments were productive about 87% or about 30% of the time. An assumption of roughly uniform sequencing depth across donors underlay the presence/absence analyses.

Sequenced sample: PBMCs. The origin of this receptor is a male donor in good health and CMV-seronegative. The chain has TRBV7-2 and TRBJ1-2; D is uncertain. The CDR3 nucleotides are TGTGCCAGCAGCTTAGCTTGGGTAGCATTTTATGGCTACACCTTC. Protein product: CASSLAWVAFYGYTF.